The 15 T cell receptor beta chains reported below all come from one sample, sequenced in a study of shared clonotypes between healthy human individuals. The repertoire was sequenced with immunoSEQ multiplex PCR; TCRdb's copy has only in-frame clones and lacks some. The sample has over a million clones; roughly 96% are singletons. The specimen was naive CD4+ T cells sorted from blood. Subset of the sample: CD45RA+ positively selected. These receptors were obtained from a man aged 25-40 years in good health.

V and J are TRBV6-5 and TRBJ2-3; weak D call: TRBD2 (6 bases). The CDR3 runs to 15 residues. V was trimmed by 5 bases and J by 4 bases, leaving 16 bases between them. The germline gives CDR1 MNHEY, CDR2 SVGAGI. The DNA of the CDR3 is TGTGCCAGCAGTGCGGCGGGACTTCGTCCAGATACGCAGTATTTT. Its translation: CASSAAGLRPDTQYF.

The sample holds a few counts of this clone. J is TRBJ2-5 and V is TRBV11-2; no reliable D call. Germline assignment: CDR1 SGHAT and CDR2 FQNNGV. The CDR3 sequence is 13 residues long. V was shortened by 2 bases and J by 4 bases, with 8 bases between the two germline ends. CDR3 region: CASSLRAPETQYF. DNA for the CDR3: TGTGCCAGCAGCTTAAGAGCCCCAGAGACCCAGTACTTC.

This clone appeared a single time. The chain couples TRBV27 to TRBJ2-2; 15 bases are shared with TRBD2. The CDR3 sequence is 17 residues long. The germline V gene encodes CDR1 MNHEY and CDR2 SMNVEV (reference sequence). The V gene end was trimmed by 4 bases and the J gene end by 5 bases; junction bases not matched to a gene: 5. CDR3 nucleotide sequence: TGTGCCAGCAGTTCCGGACTAGCGGGAGGGCCGACCGGGGAGCTGTTTTTT. Translated, it gives CASSSGLAGGPTGELFF.

This chain joins TRBV28 and TRBJ2-7; D unclear. Germline V lookup: CDR1 MDHEN, CDR2 SYDVKM. This CDR3 is 13 amino acids long. V gave up 6 bases and J gave up 1 base, with 10 bases separating them. The CDR3 DNA is TGTGCCAGCAGGGGATCGCCGTCCTACGAGCAGTACTTC. Its protein is CASRGSPSYEQYF.

The chain couples TRBV28 to TRBJ1-2; D unclear. Trimming pared 1 base from V and 0 bases from J, leaving 9 bases between. This CDR3 has 15 amino acids. Germline V gene sequence: CDR1 MDHEN, CDR2 SYDVKM. The CDR3 is CASSLSSYPNYGYTF. The DNA for the CDR3 is TGTGCCAGCAGTTTATCTAGCTATCCTAACTATGGCTACACCTTC.

Details on this clone: The sample holds other DNA sequences that translate to the same CDR3. This chain joins TRBV5-4 and TRBJ1-1; the match to TRBD1 covers 8 bases. This CDR3 is built from 15 residues. The germline gives CDR1 SGHNT, CDR2 YYREEE (reference sequence). Trimming removed 0 bases from V and 1 base from J; junction bases left unmatched: 2. The CDR3 DNA follows: TGTGCCAGCAGCTTGGGGGACAGGAGGAACACTGAAGCTTTCTTT. The encoded protein is CASSLGDRRNTEAFF.

This rearrangement joins TRBV25-1 to TRBJ2-7, with D possibly matching TRBD1 (6 bases). Germline values: CDR1 MGHDK, CDR2 SYGVNS. The CDR3 covers 15 residues. V was shortened by 5 bases and J by 4 bases, with 18 bases between the two germline ends. CDR3 in DNA: TGTGCCAGCAGTAATAACCGGGACAAGAAGTACGAGCAGTACTTC. This sequence encodes CASSNNRDKKYEQYF.

The chain joins TRBV5-1 to TRBJ2-3, with D maybe TRBD2 (5 bases). Germline V lookup: CDR1 SGHRS, CDR2 YFSETQ. Trimming took 1 base from V and 4 from J, leaving 10 bases between them. The CDR3 loop spans 14 amino acids. The CDR3 DNA sequence: TGCGCCAGCAGCTTGACTAGACTCCCAGATACGCAGTATTTT. Its protein product is CASSLTRLPDTQYF. Combining the CDR3 with reference TRBV5-1 and TRBJ2-3 gives the whole variable domain KAGVTQTPRYLIKTRGQQVTLSCSPISGHRSVSWYQQTPGQGLQFLFEYFSETQRNKGNFPGRFSGRQFSNSRSEMNVSTLELGDSALYLCASSLTRLPDTQYFGPGTRLTVL.

This clone was found once. The chain has TRBV6-4 and TRBJ1-5, with TRBD1 identical over 8 bases. The trim removed 4 bases at V and 4 bases at J, leaving 6 bases unmatched. Germline CDR1 reads MRHNA; CDR2 reads SNTAGT. This CDR3 is built from 15 residues. The CDR3 reads CASSAPDRVNQPQHF. The CDR3 nucleotides read TGTGCCAGCAGTGCCCCGGACAGGGTGAATCAGCCCCAGCATTTT.

This chain joins TRBV7-3 and TRBJ2-6; D possibly uses TRBD1 or TRBD2 (5 bases each). Looked up from germline, CDR1 is SGHTA and CDR2 is FQGTGA. This CDR3 has 16 amino acids. The V end was cut by 1 base, the J end by 0 bases, with 7 bases between. CDR3 region: CASSLKGTSGANVLTF. DNA for the CDR3: TGTGCCAGCAGCTTAAAAGGGACCTCTGGGGCCAACGTCCTGACTTTC.

This chain connects TRBV7-8 to TRBJ2-7; weak D call: TRBD1 (5 bases). V was trimmed by 7 bases and J by 5 bases, leaving 21 bases between them. CDR1 SGHVS and CDR2 FQNEAQ come from the germline V gene. The CDR3 totals 15 residues. CDR3 residues: CASTLFRQGLNEQYF. In DNA, the CDR3 is TGTGCCAGCACCCTTTTCCGGCAGGGTCTCAACGAGCAGTACTTC.

The chain employs TRBV5-1 and TRBJ2-7; 9 bases map to TRBD2. Germline V gene lookup returns CDR1 SGHRS and CDR2 YFSETQ. CDR3 size: 14 residues. J gave up 6 bases and V 0 bases, and 4 bases lay outside the gene matches. CDR3 sequence reads: CASSLGTSVPEQYF. As DNA, the CDR3 is TGCGCCAGCAGCTTGGGGACTAGCGTGCCCGAGCAGTACTTC.

This chain links TRBV23-1 with TRBJ2-5, with D maybe TRBD2 (6 bases). TRBV23-1 is annotated as an ORF whose role is uncertain. With 2 bases removed from V and 5 bases from J, the gap between germline ends came to 24 bases. The CDR3 is made up of 18 amino acids. This chain's CDR3 is CASSQGERGMGGGETQYF. In DNA form, the CDR3 reads TGCGCCAGCAGTCAAGGGGAGCGAGGGATGGGGGGAGGCGAGACCCAGTACTTC.

The rearrangement links TRBV10-3 to TRBJ1-5, with unresolved D. CDR1 ENHRY and CDR2 SYGVKD come from the germline V gene. Trimming removed 0 bases from V and 2 bases from J, with 11 bases in between. The CDR3 contains 16 residues. The CDR3 nucleotides read TGTGCCATCAGTGAGTCGGGCGCACTTCGCAATCAGCCCCAGCATTTT. Translation: CAISESGALRNQPQHF.

The chain has TRBV10-2 and TRBJ2-2; 14 nucleotides align to TRBD2. Trimming took 5 bases from V and 6 from J; bases not matched to a gene: 8. Per germline, CDR1 WSHSY and CDR2 SAAADI. CDR3 length: 17 residues. The CDR3 loop reads CASSPTSGRAGSGELFF. In DNA form, the CDR3 reads TGCGCCAGCAGTCCGACTAGCGGGAGGGCCGGGTCCGGGGAGCTGTTTTTT.